This is a list of T cell receptor beta chains from one sample in a study of T cells in Graves' hyperthyroidism and ophthalmopathy. TCRdb independently ran MiXCR on the multiplex PCR reads; one entry per CDR3 protein. This sample carries roughly 500,000 distinct CDR3 sequences, around 50% of them seen once, and the ten largest clones take about 43%. The sample taken for sequencing was peripheral blood or thyroid tissue (not recorded which). The receptors shown here come from an adult woman with Graves' disease, either hyperthyroidism or ophthalmopathy (not recorded which). Each CDR3 is given with its conserved first and last residue. The D gene is left open where the match is weak. Expanded clones get a size class; other rows say once, few or many, or leave the size out.

CDR3aa | CDR3nt | v_gene | len | d_gene | j_gene | abundance
CATSDFTQGTNEKLFF | TGTGCCACCAGTGATTTTACACAGGGAACTAATGAAAAACTGTTTTTT | TRBV24-1 | 16 | . | TRBJ1-4 | .
CSVDSGRDGNTIYF | TGCAGCGTTGATAGCGGCAGGGATGGAAACACCATATATTTT | TRBV29-1 | 14 | . | TRBJ1-3 | many
CASSLDRYSYEQYF | TGTGCCAGCAGCTTGGACAGGTACTCCTACGAGCAGTACTTC | TRBV7-2 | 14 | TRBD1 | TRBJ2-7 | many
CASSLVRGNQPQHF | TGTGCCAGCAGCTTGGTACGGGGCAATCAGCCCCAGCATTTT | TRBV7-2 | 14 | . | TRBJ1-5 | many
CSVEVSGGRVGELFF | TGCAGCGTTGAAGTATCAGGGGGGAGGGTCGGGGAGCTGTTTTTT | TRBV29-1 | 15 | . | TRBJ2-2 | many
CASSLGLQAGENSEQYF | TGCGCCAGCAGCTTGGGACTCCAGGCCGGGGAGAATAGCGAGCAGTACTTC | TRBV5-1 | 17 | . | TRBJ2-7 | .
CASSRSGVVAFF | TGTGCCAGCAGCCGCAGCGGCGTCGTAGCTTTCTTT | TRBV7-2 | 12 | . | TRBJ1-1 | .
CASSLGGPMTTEAFF | TGTGCCAGCAGCTTAGGGGGTCCCATGACCACTGAAGCTTTCTTT | TRBV7-2 | 15 | . | TRBJ1-1 | .
CASSRVGATGGTF | TGTGCCAGTAGTAGGGTAGGGGCCACCGGCGGCACCTTC | TRBV19 | 13 | . | TRBJ1-2 | many
CSVEQAGGPGEQYF | TGCAGCGTTGAACAAGCGGGAGGGCCTGGCGAGCAGTACTTC | TRBV29-1 | 14 | TRBD2 | TRBJ2-7 | many
CSVERDSYGYTF | TGCAGCGTTGAGCGGGACAGCTATGGCTACACCTTC | TRBV29-1 | 12 | TRBD1 | TRBJ1-2 | few
CASSSRTQTNYGYTF | TGTGCCAGCAGCTCCCGGACCCAAACTAACTATGGCTACACCTTC | TRBV7-8 | 15 | . | TRBJ1-2 | many
CAISEFGTQLQETQYF | TGTGCCATCAGTGAGTTTGGGACTCAACTTCAAGAGACCCAGTACTTC | TRBV10-3 | 16 | . | TRBJ2-5 | .
CASSFDSSTEAFF | TGCGCCAGCAGCTTTGACAGCTCCACTGAAGCTTTCTTT | TRBV5-1 | 13 | . | TRBJ1-1 | many
CASSLLGGGGSNTGELFF | TGTGCCAGCAGCCTGCTAGGTGGTGGGGGGTCGAACACCGGGGAGCTGTTTTTT | TRBV9 | 18 | . | TRBJ2-2 | many
CATSRDPRRGGGYTF | TGTGCCACCAGCAGAGACCCACGGAGAGGCGGTGGCTACACCTTC | TRBV15 | 15 | . | TRBJ1-2 | .
CATSKGDSNQPQHF | TGTGCCACCAGTAAGGGAGATAGCAATCAGCCCCAGCATTTT | TRBV24-1 | 14 | . | TRBJ1-5 | many
CSVAGELGSPLHF | TGCAGCGTTGCCGGGGAACTCGGGTCACCCCTCCACTTT | TRBV29-1 | 13 | . | TRBJ1-6 | .
CSPLTEDGYTF | TGCAGCCCCCTGACCGAAGATGGCTACACCTTC | TRBV29-1 | 11 | . | TRBJ1-2 | .
CASTGGAVYEQYF | TGTGCCAGCACCGGGGGCGCGGTGTACGAGCAGTACTTC | TRBV6-1 | 13 | . | TRBJ2-7 | few
CASSQGSLGTDTQYF | TGTGCCAGCAGCCAAGGAAGCCTCGGCACAGATACGCAGTATTTT | TRBV7-8 | 15 | . | TRBJ2-3 | few
CAISVSPLHF | TGTGCCATATCGGTTTCACCCCTCCACTTT | TRBV19 | 10 | . | TRBJ1-6 | many
CASSPRDFPQYF | TGTGCCAGCAGTCCACGGGACTTCCCCCAGTACTTC | TRBV12-3/TRBV12-4 | 12 | . | TRBJ2-7 | many
CASSYLGKVGAFF | TGTGCCAGCAGTTACCTGGGGAAAGTCGGAGCTTTCTTT | TRBV6-6 | 13 | . | TRBJ1-1 | many
CSARRLSGANVLTF | TGCAGTGCCCGACGGCTCTCTGGGGCCAACGTCCTGACTTTC | TRBV20-1 | 14 | . | TRBJ2-6 | .
CASSYSSQNTEAFF | TGTGCCAGCAGTTACTCGAGCCAAAACACTGAAGCTTTCTTT | TRBV6-5 | 14 | . | TRBJ1-1 | .
CAWSVLYSKNTEAFF | TGTGCCTGGAGTGTACTTTACAGTAAGAACACTGAAGCTTTCTTT | TRBV30 | 15 | . | TRBJ1-1 | many
CASSLMGQNEKLFF | TGCGCCAGCAGCTTGATGGGACAGAATGAAAAACTGTTTTTT | TRBV5-1 | 14 | TRBD1 | TRBJ1-4 | many
CSASQSTSGDDGYTF | TGCAGTGCAAGCCAGTCCACTTCCGGGGACGATGGCTACACCTTC | TRBV20-1 | 15 | . | TRBJ1-2 | .
CATSDNMGLYF | TGTGCCACCAGTGACAACATGGGGTTGTACTTC | TRBV24-1 | 11 | . | TRBJ2-7 | .
CASSPNVAGGPYEQYF | TGTGCCAGCAGCCCTAACGTAGCGGGAGGGCCCTACGAGCAGTACTTC | TRBV7-2 | 16 | TRBD2 | TRBJ2-7 | many
CATSRGGGSETQYF | TGTGCCACCAGCAGGGGGGGCGGCTCAGAGACCCAGTACTTC | TRBV15 | 14 | . | TRBJ2-5 | .
CASSLVQGAWYGYTF | TGTGCCAGCAGCTTAGTGCAGGGGGCTTGGTATGGCTACACCTTC | TRBV7-2 | 15 | TRBD1 | TRBJ1-2 | many
CASRAGTDTQYF | TGTGCCAGCAGAGCGGGTACAGATACGCAGTATTTT | TRBV7-2 | 12 | . | TRBJ2-3 | .
CASSLGGWYEQYF | TGTGCCAGCAGCTTAGGGGGATGGTACGAGCAGTACTTC | TRBV7-2 | 13 | . | TRBJ2-7 | many
CASSLMTGNVVDEQYF | TGCGCCAGCAGCCTCATGACAGGGAACGTGGTCGACGAGCAGTACTTC | TRBV5-1 | 16 | TRBD1 | TRBJ2-7 | .
CSVVGGSSYEQYF | TGCAGCGTTGTGGGGGGCAGCTCCTACGAGCAGTACTTC | TRBV29-1 | 13 | . | TRBJ2-7 | .